These T cell receptor beta chains were read from a single sample in a study of beta chain features in type 1 diabetes. Sequencing used immunoSEQ multiplex PCR; TCRdb keeps in-frame clones, though not all of them. The sample shows roughly 500,000 clones, roughly an eighth of them seen only once. Specimen: naive CD4+ T cells from blood. The origin of the receptors is a young woman in good health. The CDR3 runs from the conserved cysteine through the conserved F or W. A D gene is named only where the DNA matches it firmly. For some rows the clone size is stated as once, few or many, or as a class when expanded; others skip it.

TRBD1	few	TRBV29-1	TRBJ1-5	CSVAQGAWPQHF	TGCAGCGTGGCCCAGGGGGCTTGGCCCCAGCATTTT
TRBD2	few	TRBV5-1	TRBJ2-1	CASSRGSSYNEQFF	TGCGCCAGCAGTCGCGGGAGCTCCTACAATGAGCAGTTCTTC
NA	NA	TRBV7-3	TRBJ2-4	CASSQGSKNIQYF	TGTGCCAGCAGCCAGGGCTCCAAAAACATTCAGTACTTC
NA	NA	TRBV5-1	TRBJ1-1	CASSLEPELTEAFF	TGCGCCAGCAGCTTGGAGCCGGAATTGACTGAAGCTTTCTTT
NA	NA	TRBV30	TRBJ2-2	CAWSSKYGELFF	TGTGCCTGGAGCAGTAAATACGGGGAGCTGTTTTTT
NA	few	TRBV5-1	TRBJ2-2	CASTTAQGYTGELFF	TGCGCCAGCACGACGGCGCAGGGGTACACCGGGGAGCTGTTTTTT
NA	NA	TRBV27	TRBJ2-1	CASSSLGGQGAYNEQFF	TGTGCCAGCAGTTCCCTAGGGGGGCAGGGCGCCTACAATGAGCAGTTCTTC
TRBD1	few	TRBV19	TRBJ2-1	CASRMAGGQYEQFF	TGTGCCAGTAGGATGGCAGGGGGCCAGTATGAGCAGTTCTTC
NA	NA	TRBV2	TRBJ1-2	CASSESADSYGYTF	TGTGCCAGCAGTGAGTCGGCAGACTCCTATGGCTACACCTTC
TRBD1	few	TRBV29-1	TRBJ2-7	CSVADRGRVHEQYF	TGCAGCGTGGCCGACAGGGGGCGCGTCCACGAGCAGTACTTC
TRBD2	NA	TRBV7-3	TRBJ2-7	CASSKHGTSGSFEQYF	TGTGCCAGCAGCAAACACGGGACTAGCGGGAGTTTCGAGCAGTACTTC
NA	NA	TRBV2	TRBJ1-1	CASTQGPNTEAFF	TGTGCCAGCACACAGGGCCCGAACACTGAAGCTTTCTTT
NA	NA	TRBV9	TRBJ1-1	CASSVPRGRNTEAFF	TGTGCCAGCAGCGTACCGAGGGGCAGGAACACTGAAGCTTTCTTT
NA	few	TRBV7-2	TRBJ2-3	CASSLGGTDTQYF	TGTGCCAGCAGCTTAGGGGGCACAGATACGCAGTATTTT
NA	few	TRBV14	TRBJ2-3	CASSYGGSTDTQYF	TGTGCCAGCAGCTACGGGGGAAGCACAGATACGCAGTATTTT
TRBD1	few	TRBV9	TRBJ1-4	CASSVATGTGNEKLFF	TGTGCCAGCAGCGTAGCAACCGGGACAGGGAATGAAAAACTGTTTTTT
TRBD1	few	TRBV6-6	TRBJ1-4	CASSLNRGNEKLFF	TGTGCCAGCAGTTTAAACAGGGGTAATGAAAAACTGTTTTTT
NA	few	TRBV7-9	TRBJ2-3	CASSLFQQYF	TGTGCCAGCAGCTTGTTCCAGCAGTATTTT
NA	few	TRBV9	TRBJ1-4	CASSVQSNEKLFF	TGTGCCAGCAGCGTCCAGTCAAATGAAAAACTGTTTTTT
TRBD1	NA	TRBV13	TRBJ1-2	CASNTLDRGRSNYGYTF	TGTGCCAGCAACACCTTGGACAGGGGAAGATCTAACTATGGCTACACCTTC
NA	NA	TRBV30	TRBJ2-1	CAWSVEEAAPYNEQFF	TGTGCCTGGAGTGTAGAAGAAGCGGCTCCCTACAATGAGCAGTTCTTC
NA	NA	TRBV4-3	TRBJ2-3	CASSQRSGTSTDTQYF	TGCGCCAGCAGCCAACGGAGCGGTACTAGCACAGATACGCAGTATTTT
TRBD2	few	TRBV19	TRBJ2-2	CASSLRPAGNTGELFF	TGTGCCAGTAGTCTCCGCCCAGCGGGAAACACCGGGGAGCTGTTTTTT
NA	few	TRBV7-2	TRBJ2-5	CASSPLGGGASTQYF	TGTGCCAGCAGCCCCCTAGGTGGGGGGGCTTCGACCCAGTACTTC
TRBD1	few	TRBV23-1	TRBJ1-4	CASGNRDRGSSNEKLFF	TGCGCCAGCGGTAACCGGGACAGGGGTTCTTCCAATGAAAAACTGTTTTTT
NA	NA	TRBV7-9	TRBJ2-5	CASSSSRTVNLGVETQYF	TGTGCCAGCAGCTCATCGCGGACTGTTAACCTCGGGGTGGAGACCCAGTACTTC
NA	few	TRBV21-1	TRBJ2-1	CARGGNEQFF	TGTGCCAGAGGGGGCAATGAGCAGTTCTTC
NA	NA	TRBV30	TRBJ1-2	CAWILSRDSANYGYTF	TGTGCCTGGATCTTATCCCGGGACTCTGCTAACTATGGCTACACCTTC
NA	NA	TRBV4-2	TRBJ2-6	CASSQNGARGANVLTF	TGTGCCAGCAGCCAAAATGGGGCCCGGGGGGCCAACGTCCTGACTTTC
NA	NA	TRBV7-9	TRBJ1-6	CASRLGSNSPLHF	TGTGCCAGCAGGCTGGGGTCTAATTCACCCCTCCACTTT
NA	NA	TRBV9	TRBJ1-4	CASSVENRVGEKLFF	TGTGCCAGCAGCGTAGAAAACAGGGTCGGTGAAAAACTGTTTTTT
NA	NA	TRBV29-1	TRBJ1-2	CSGGTGIYGYTF	TGCAGCGGCGGAACAGGGATCTATGGCTACACCTTC
NA	NA	TRBV30	TRBJ1-3	CASLLSAGNTIYF	TGTGCCTCCCTATTATCCGCTGGAAACACCATATATTTT
NA	NA	TRBV29-1	TRBJ2-6	CSVFQGRVLTF	TGCAGCGTTTTTCAAGGACGCGTCCTGACTTTC
NA	NA	TRBV5-1	TRBJ2-2	CASSPVGGLNTGELFF	TGCGCCAGCAGCCCCGTGGGGGGGCTGAACACCGGGGAGCTGTTTTTT
NA	NA	TRBV5-1	TRBJ2-7	CASSLVSYEQYF	TGCGCCAGCAGCTTGGTTTCCTACGAGCAGTACTTC
NA	few	TRBV27	TRBJ2-1	CASSDYLGEQFF	TGTGCCAGCAGTGATTACCTGGGTGAGCAGTTCTTC
NA	few	TRBV27	TRBJ2-3	CASSFGGTQYF	TGTGCCAGCAGTTTCGGAGGGACGCAGTATTTT
NA	NA	TRBV7-2	TRBJ2-5	CASSLVGSAAETQYF	TGTGCCAGCAGCTTAGTAGGCAGCGCAGCCGAGACCCAGTACTTC
TRBD2	NA	TRBV27	TRBJ2-1	CASSSKAGGVYNEQFF	TGTGCCAGCAGCTCCAAAGCGGGAGGGGTATACAATGAGCAGTTCTTC
NA	many	TRBV5-1	TRBJ2-3	CASSLDADTQYF	TGCGCCAGCAGCTTGGACGCAGATACGCAGTATTTT
NA	few	TRBV5-1	TRBJ1-1	CASSLSGARDTEAFF	TGCGCCAGCAGCCTATCAGGGGCGAGGGACACTGAAGCTTTCTTT
TRBD1	NA	TRBV5-1	TRBJ2-3	CASSSRDRYTDTQYF	TGCGCCAGCAGCAGCCGGGACAGATACACAGATACGCAGTATTTT
TRBD2	few	TRBV9	TRBJ2-3	CASSVAQRGGVDTQYF	TGTGCCAGCAGCGTAGCCCAGCGGGGCGGTGTAGATACGCAGTATTTT
NA	few	TRBV7-6	TRBJ2-3	CASSRRGGRTDTQYF	TGTGCCAGCAGCCGGCGTGGGGGTCGCACAGATACGCAGTATTTT
NA	few	TRBV7-9	TRBJ2-1	CASSSDGVRNEQFF	TGTGCCAGCAGCTCCGACGGGGTTAGGAATGAGCAGTTCTTC
NA	NA	TRBV28	TRBJ1-2	CASSLPPEYGYTF	TGTGCCAGCAGTTTACCCCCAGAATATGGCTACACCTTC
NA	few	TRBV9	TRBJ2-1	CASSVGYSRTYNEQFF	TGTGCCAGCAGCGTAGGGTACTCTCGCACCTACAATGAGCAGTTCTTC
TRBD1	NA	TRBV15	TRBJ2-3	CATSREDRGADTQYF	TGTGCCACCAGCAGAGAGGACAGGGGTGCAGATACGCAGTATTTT
NA	few	TRBV4-2	TRBJ1-1	CASSQAVRQANTEAFF	TGTGCCAGCAGCCAAGCAGTAAGGCAGGCGAACACTGAAGCTTTCTTT